These T cell receptor beta chains were read from a single sample in a study of Graves' ophthalmopathy and Graves' hyperthyroidism. Via MiXCR, TCRdb re-called the multiplex PCR reads, giving one row per CDR3 protein. The sample has 620,000 or so distinct CDR3 sequences, around a fifth seen once. The sequenced sample consisted of peripheral blood. The receptors here all came from a woman under 30 with stable Graves' hyperthyroidism. Some clones in this sample may be carry-over from other donors' samples. Each CDR3 is given with its conserved first and last residue. Each record gives: V gene, J gene, clone size, CDR3 protein. Not every row has a clone size; where given, it reads once, few, many or a size class.

TRBV6-2/TRBV6-3	TRBJ1-6	-	CASIDPGQGVSPLHF
TRBV24-1	TRBJ1-1	few	CATSDMTGRSTEAFF
TRBV5-5	TRBJ1-5	many	CASSLSAGQGVQPQHF
TRBV29-1	TRBJ2-5	few	CSVELGGGRQETQYF
TRBV5-1	TRBJ2-5	many	CASSLAGRLETQYF
TRBV28	TRBJ1-6	many	CASRRKTGAGSPLHF
TRBV6-1	TRBJ2-7	many	CASKQREEFDEQYF
TRBV7-8	TRBJ2-5	-	CASSPRGEQETQDF
TRBV5-1	TRBJ2-7	few	CASSTGQGVSYEQYF
TRBV29-1	TRBJ1-1	few	CSVGGQAWGGTEAFF
TRBV3-1	TRBJ1-6	many	CASKTGYNSPLHF
TRBV20-1	TRBJ2-5	many	CSARDLEETQYF
TRBV18	TRBJ1-1	-	CASSPQAVNTEAFF
TRBV11-1	TRBJ2-7	many	CASSLMVGLKSYEQYF
TRBV6-5	TRBJ1-2	few	CASSYDPVGYGYTF
TRBV19	TRBJ2-7	many	CASSIPPYEQYF
TRBV12-3/TRBV12-4	TRBJ1-1	many	CASSLYRRNTEAFF
TRBV20-1	TRBJ2-6	many	CSANLAGGLSGANVLTF
TRBV28	TRBJ1-2	many	CASTTTGIHYGYTF
TRBV6-1	TRBJ1-1	many	CASSGAGYTEAFF
TRBV20-1	TRBJ2-7	-	CSARVPYEQYF
TRBV12-3/TRBV12-4	TRBJ1-5	many	CASSLEQGAIQPQHF
TRBV6-1	TRBJ1-2	many	CASSEMTVSNYGYTF
TRBV3-1	TRBJ1-1	-	CASSQGDRAFF
TRBV20-1	TRBJ1-6	many	CSARPEPLHF
TRBV11-3	TRBJ1-1	many	CASSLVSQGLNTEAFF
TRBV12-3/TRBV12-4	TRBJ1-1	many	CASKRTQMNTEAFF
TRBV12-3/TRBV12-4	TRBJ1-2	few	CASTPSTGNYGYTF
TRBV7-2	TRBJ2-7	-	CASSLKAERVHEQYF
TRBV12-3/TRBV12-4	TRBJ1-6	few	CASRTRQGSNSPLHF